This TCR beta chain was profiled in a study of blood T cells in healthy people across ages. Study outcomes and limitations: Bulk PBMC profiling left naive and antigen-experienced comparisons inconclusive.

Samples had at least 7 million PBMCs isolated from them. A second PCR of 7 to 11 cycles used a sample-barcoded 5' primer and a J-beta primer mix. TCRdb re-called the 5' RACE reads with MiXCR, one entry per CDR3 protein. The sample consists of 1.5 million to 2 million distinct CDR3 sequences, about 28% of them appearing once. The J segment lost 6 bases and the V segment lost 6 bases, leaving 6 bases of the junction unmatched. The germline gives CDR1 DFQATT, CDR2 SNEGSKA (reference sequence). The CDR3 spans 13 residues. This clonotype was picked up a small number of times. Its antigen is not identified. This clonotype was sampled from a woman in her thirties in good health. The sample comprised blood. This rearrangement joins TRBV20-1 to TRBJ2-3; TRBD2 agrees at 10 bases. Written as DNA, the CDR3 is TGCAGTGCGACTAGCGGGTCTCGGGATACGCAGTATTTT. It specifies CSATSGSRDTQYF.